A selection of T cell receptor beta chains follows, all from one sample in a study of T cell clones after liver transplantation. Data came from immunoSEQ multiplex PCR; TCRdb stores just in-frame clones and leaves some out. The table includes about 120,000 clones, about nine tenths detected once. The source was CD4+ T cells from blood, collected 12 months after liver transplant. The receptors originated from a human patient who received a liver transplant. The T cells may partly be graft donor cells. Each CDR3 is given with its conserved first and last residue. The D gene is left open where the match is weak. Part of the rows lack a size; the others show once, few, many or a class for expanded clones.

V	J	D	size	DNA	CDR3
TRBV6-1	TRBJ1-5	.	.	TGTGCCAGCAGTGCAACCCGCAATCAGCCCCAGCATTTT	CASSATRNQPQHF
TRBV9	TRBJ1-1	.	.	TGTGCCAGCAGCGTATCCATCGGACCCATGAACACTGAAGCTTTCTTT	CASSVSIGPMNTEAFF
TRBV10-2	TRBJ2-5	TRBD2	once	TGCGCCAGCAGGACTAGCGGGGGGGGGCAAGAGACCCAGTACTTC	CASRTSGGGQETQYF
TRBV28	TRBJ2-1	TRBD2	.	TGTGCCAGCAGTTTCGGCGCGGGAGGGTCCTACAATGAGCAGTTCTTC	CASSFGAGGSYNEQFF
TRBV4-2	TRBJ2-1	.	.	TGTGCCAGCAGCCAAGATCTACAGTCTTACGGGGGTGAGCAGTTCTTC	CASSQDLQSYGGEQFF
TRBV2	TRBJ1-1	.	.	TGTGCCAGCACCCGTGATTGGGGCACTGAAGCTTTCTTT	CASTRDWGTEAFF
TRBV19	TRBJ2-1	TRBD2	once	TGTGCCAGTAGTATCCGGCTACTAGCGGCGGACAATGAGCAGTTCTTC	CASSIRLLAADNEQFF
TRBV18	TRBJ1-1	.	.	TGTGCCAGCTCACCACGAGGAGGGGCTGAAGCTTTCTTT	CASSPRGGAEAFF
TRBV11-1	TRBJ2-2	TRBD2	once	TGTGCCAGCAGCCCTTGGGAGGGGCGGAACACCGGGGAGCTGTTTTTT	CASSPWEGRNTGELFF
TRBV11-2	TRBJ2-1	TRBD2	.	TGTGCCAGCAGCTTAGATTCCCTAGCGGGAAATGAGCAGTTCTTC	CASSLDSLAGNEQFF
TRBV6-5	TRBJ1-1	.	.	TGTGCCAGCAGTTACTCAGGGGCCCGGGGTGGTGAAGCTTTCTTT	CASSYSGARGGEAFF
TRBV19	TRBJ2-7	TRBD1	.	TGTGCCAGTAGTAAACAGGGGGCGGAACGTTACGAGCAGTACTTC	CASSKQGAERYEQYF
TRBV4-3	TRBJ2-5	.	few	TGCGCCAGCAGCCAAGATCCGATAGCCGGAGAGACCCAGTACTTC	CASSQDPIAGETQYF
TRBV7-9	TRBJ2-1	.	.	TGTGCCAGCAGCTTAGACTGGGGGTCCAATGAGCAGTTCTTC	CASSLDWGSNEQFF
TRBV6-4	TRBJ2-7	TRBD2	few	TGTGCCAGCAGTGAAGCCAGCGGGAGGGCCTACGAGCAGTACTTC	CASSEASGRAYEQYF
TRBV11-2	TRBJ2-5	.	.	TGTGCCAGCAGCTTAGATCCTGGGGTAGAGACCCAGTACTTC	CASSLDPGVETQYF
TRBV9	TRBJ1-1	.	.	TGTGCCAGCAGCGTAGACGTGGGGCCCCGGGGTGAAGCTTTCTTT	CASSVDVGPRGEAFF
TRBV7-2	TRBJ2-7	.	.	TGTGCCAGCACCCAGGAAGGGGTCTCCTACGAGCAGTACTTC	CASTQEGVSYEQYF
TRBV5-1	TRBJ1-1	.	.	TGCGCCAGCAGCTTTGACCCGGGACTTAGCACTGAAGCTTTCTTT	CASSFDPGLSTEAFF
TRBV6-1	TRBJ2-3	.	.	TGTGCCAGCAGTGAACCATTATGGGATAGCACAGATACGCAGTATTTT	CASSEPLWDSTDTQYF
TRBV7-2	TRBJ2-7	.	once	TGTGCCAGCAGCCCTAGGATAGAGCAGTACTTC	CASSPRIEQYF
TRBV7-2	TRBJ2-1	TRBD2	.	TGTGCCAGCCGCGGGAGAGGCGACAATGAGCAGTTCTTC	CASRGRGDNEQFF
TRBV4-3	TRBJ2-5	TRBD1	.	TGCGCCAGCAGCCCACAGGGGCGAGAGACCCAGTACTTC	CASSPQGRETQYF
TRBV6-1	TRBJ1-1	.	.	TGTGCCAGCAGCGCCCTTCCGGTCACCCTCCAAGGAGCTTTCTTT	CASSALPVTLQGAFF
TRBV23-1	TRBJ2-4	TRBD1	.	TGCGCCACCATCTACAGGGGTAACATTCAGTACTTC	CATIYRGNIQYF
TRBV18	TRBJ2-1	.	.	TGTGCCAGCTCACCAAACAGTGAGCAGTTCTTC	CASSPNSEQFF
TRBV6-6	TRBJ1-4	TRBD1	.	TGTGCCAGCAGTTTACAGGGGGCTCATGAAAAACTGTTTTTT	CASSLQGAHEKLFF
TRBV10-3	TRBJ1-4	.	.	TGTGCCATCAGCAGGGAATCGGGGAGAACTAATGAAAAACTGTTTTTT	CAISRESGRTNEKLFF